The 12 T cell receptor beta chains below all came from one sample that was sequenced in a study of blood T cell repertoires in COVID-19. Only in-frame clones appear in the TCRdb table, and some are missing; sequencing was by immunoSEQ multiplex PCR. The table includes hundreds of thousands of clones, 85% to 90% detected once. The sequenced sample consisted of peripheral blood. These receptors originate from a man aged 18 to 30 with COVID-19, enrolled during active disease.

J is TRBJ2-5 and V is TRBV4-1; D is possibly TRBD2 (5 bases). Germline V gene lookup returns CDR1 MGHRA and CDR2 YSYEKL. The length of the CDR3 is 16 residues. Trimming removed 0 bases from V and 4 bases from J, with 15 bases in between. CDR3 bases: TGCGCCAGCAGCCAAGAAAGAACGGTGGCGGGAGAGACCCAGTACTTC. As protein: CASSQERTVAGETQYF.

This clone occurred once. This chain uses TRBV19 with TRBJ1-4, with TRBD1 matching over 11 bases. The germline V gene has CDR1 LNHDA and CDR2 SQIVND (reference sequence). Trimming removed 5 bases from V and 0 bases from J; junction bases left unmatched: 5. This CDR3 comprises 17 residues. The CDR3 loop reads CASSRGQGGATNEKLFF. CDR3 sequence (DNA): TGTGCCAGTAGTCGGGGACAGGGGGGAGCAACTAATGAAAAACTGTTTTTT.

This clone has just one count. The chain employs TRBV7-3 and TRBJ2-1; 12 bases are a match to TRBD2. The J segment lost 10 bases and the V segment lost 5 bases, leaving 9 bases of the junction unmatched. CDR3 size: 15 residues. Germline V gives CDR1 SGHTA, CDR2 FQGTGA. As DNA, the CDR3 is TGTGCCAGCAGCCTAAGACTAGCGGGAGCCGAGGAGCAGTTCTTC. Protein sequence: CASSLRLAGAEEQFF.

The chain employs TRBV3-1 (or the pseudogene TRBV3-2) and TRBJ2-2; D is possibly TRBD2 (7 bases). V gave up 4 bases and J gave up 7 bases, with 16 bases separating them. The CDR3 loop spans 15 amino acids. The germline CDR1 and CDR2 sequences are LGHDT and YNNKEL (reference sequence). The CDR3 bases are TGTGCCAGCAGCCCAAGTTGGGGGGGCAACGGGGAGCTGTTTTTT. The encoded protein is CASSPSWGGNGELFF.

The rearrangement uses TRBV13 and TRBJ2-7, with 8 positions matching TRBD2. With V trimmed by 2 bases and J by 5 bases, 2 bases remained unmatched. The germline V gene has CDR1 PRHDT and CDR2 FYEKMQ (reference sequence). The CDR3 runs 13 residues. The CDR3 here is CASSLRREDEQYF. The CDR3 bases are TGTGCCAGCAGCTTACGGCGGGAGGACGAGCAGTACTTC. The full variable domain, completed using reference TRBV13 and TRBJ2-7, is AAGVIQSPRHLIKEKRETATLKCYPIPRHDTVYWYQQGPGQDPQFLISFYEKMQSDKGSIPDRFSAQQFSDYHSELNMSSLELGDSALYFCASSLRREDEQYFGPGTRLTVT.

The V and J genes are TRBV5-4 and TRBJ1-1; D call uncertain. V was clipped by 1 base and J by 1 base, with 5 bases between them. The germline V gene encodes CDR1 SGHNT and CDR2 YYREEE (reference sequence). CDR3 size: 13 residues. Written as DNA, the CDR3 is TGTGCCAGCAGCTTGTCTAGGAACACTGAAGCTTTCTTT. Protein sequence: CASSLSRNTEAFF.

The chain employs TRBV4-2 and TRBJ2-5, with no clear D. Germline CDR1 reads LGHNA; CDR2 reads YNFKEQ. This CDR3 has 15 amino acids. Trimming stripped 1 base from V and 5 bases from J, with 14 bases between. The CDR3 nucleotides are TGTGCCAGCAGCCAAGTCGGGTTGGGTACGGAGACCCAGTACTTC. As protein: CASSQVGLGTETQYF.

CDR3 amino acids: CASSLRMAAQETQYF. The CDR3 DNA reads as TGTGCCAGCAGCTTGAGGATGGCGGCCCAAGAGACCCAGTACTTC. The V gene is TRBV5-4, the J gene TRBJ2-5, with D unresolved. The CDR3 has 15 amino acids. Trimming removed 1 base from V and 1 base from J, with 11 bases in between. Germline lookup yields CDR1 SGHNT and CDR2 YYREEE (reference sequence).

The chain links TRBV25-1 to TRBJ1-2; 7 nucleotides agree with TRBD1. Germline CDR1 MGHDK, CDR2 SYGVNS. V shed 8 bases and J 4 bases; nucleotides not matched to a gene: 13. The CDR3 consists of 15 residues. This chain's CDR3 is CASAGIQGLAYGYTF. In DNA, the CDR3 is TGTGCCAGCGCGGGTATACAGGGGTTGGCCTATGGCTACACCTTC.

This clone was picked up one time. The chain uses TRBV6-5 and TRBJ2-7; no definite D call. The V and J ends lost 0 bases and 7 bases respectively, with 16 bases between them. CDR3 length: 15 amino acids. CDR1 MNHEY and CDR2 SVGAGI come from the germline V gene. This CDR3 is CASSYSADHFGEQYF. The CDR3 nucleotides read TGTGCCAGCAGTTACTCGGCAGACCATTTCGGGGAGCAGTACTTC.

The count of this clone is one. This chain joins TRBV28 and TRBJ2-7; 7 bases agree with TRBD1. Trimming took 6 bases from V and 4 from J; bases not matched to a gene: 12. The CDR3 contains 15 residues. Germline V CDR1 and CDR2: MDHEN, SYDVKM. DNA for the CDR3: TGTGCCAGCAGGTCGGGACAGAACCCAATTTACGAGCAGTACTTC. Translation: CASRSGQNPIYEQYF.

This sequence joins TRBV7-8 and TRBJ2-2; the match to TRBD2 covers 13 bases. The CDR3 has 18 amino acids. Germline CDR1 reads SGHVS; CDR2 reads FQNEAQ. Germline trimming cut 2 bases from V and 2 bases from J; bases unmatched to any gene: 5. DNA for the CDR3: TGTGCCAGCAGCTTAAGGACTAGCGGGAGTTTAAACACCGGGGAGCTGTTTTTT. This encodes CASSLRTSGSLNTGELFF.